These 26 T cell receptor beta chains came from one sample sequenced in a study of beta chain features in type 1 diabetes. Findings of the study overall: Type 1 diabetes patients showed a moderate but significant shortening of TCRB CDR3s in all four CD4+ subsets.

Their antigens remain unidentified. What was sequenced were expressed TCRB transcripts, since all of the isolated RNA had been reverse transcribed. Only in-frame clones appear in the TCRdb table, and some are missing; sequencing was by immunoSEQ multiplex PCR. The profile covers around 150,000 clones, with over 9% appearing a single time and 0.45% to 0.5% taken by the ten largest. The sample taken for sequencing was central memory CD4+ T cells from blood. The receptors were gathered from a young man with type 1 diabetes.

The rearrangement uses TRBV6-5 and TRBJ2-7, with 9 positions matching TRBD1. Germline assignment: CDR1 MNHEY and CDR2 SVGAGI. This CDR3 spans 13 amino acids. Trimming took 0 bases from V and 9 from J; bases not matched to a gene: 3. This chain's CDR3 is CASSYSTGGGQYF. DNA for the CDR3: TGTGCCAGCAGTTACTCGACAGGGGGAGGGCAGTACTTC.

This chain connects TRBV28 to TRBJ1-2, with a weak D call TRBD1 (6 bases). The ends were cut back, 3 bases at V and 2 bases at J, with 10 bases in the middle. The CDR3 spans 14 residues. Germline V lookup: CDR1 MDHEN, CDR2 SYDVKM. CDR3: CASSFSDRNYGYTF. Written as DNA, the CDR3 is TGTGCCAGCAGTTTTTCCGACAGGAACTATGGCTACACCTTC.

The sample holds a few counts of this clone. V and J are TRBV6-5 and TRBJ2-2; 7 bases line up with TRBD2. This CDR3 is 13 amino acids long. Germline-derived CDR1 and CDR2 are MNHEY and SVGAGI. J gave up 4 bases and V 5 bases, and 1 base lay outside the gene matches. CDR3 protein: CASSGGSTGELFF. CDR3 coding DNA: TGTGCCAGCAGTGGCGGGAGCACCGGGGAGCTGTTTTTT.

This clone was seen only a few times. The chain joins TRBV25-1 to TRBJ2-7; TRBD2 is a possible D gene (6 bases). Trimming cost V 4 bases and J 1 base, with 14 bases left between them. The germline gives CDR1 MGHDK, CDR2 SYGVNS. The CDR3 extends over 15 amino acids. The CDR3 is CASSAAGLASYEQYF. Here the CDR3 DNA reads TGTGCCAGCAGTGCCGCCGGCCTAGCGTCCTACGAGCAGTACTTC.

This chain uses TRBV19 with TRBJ2-2; possibly TRBD1 for D (6 bases). V was clipped by 3 bases and J by 0 bases, with 11 bases between them. The CDR3 is 16 residues long. Per the germline V gene, CDR1 is LNHDA and CDR2 is SQIVND (reference sequence). CDR3 sequence: CASSMRTEANTGELFF. The CDR3 nucleotides read TGTGCCAGTAGTATGAGGACAGAAGCGAACACCGGGGAGCTGTTTTTT.

This clone was seen a handful of times. The chain is built from TRBV19 and TRBJ2-5, with D hard to call. Trimming removed 0 bases from V and 7 bases from J, with 12 bases in between. Germline V gene lookup returns CDR1 LNHDA and CDR2 SQIVND (reference sequence). The CDR3 contains 14 residues. In nucleotides, the CDR3 is TGTGCCAGTAGTATAGATCTCGGGTACGGGACCCAGTACTTC. Its protein product is CASSIDLGYGTQYF.

The chain recombines TRBV9 with TRBJ1-1, with 7 bases fitting TRBD1. The CDR3 contains 20 residues. V was pared by 3 bases and J by 4 bases, with 24 bases of the junction left unmatched. The germline V gene encodes CDR1 SGDLS and CDR2 YYNGEE. The CDR3 region has the DNA TGTGCCAGCAGCGGGGTCCCCGGCGCCGGGACAGACGGGACTGGCACTGAAGCTTTCTTT. Translating it yields CASSGVPGAGTDGTGTEAFF.

This clone showed up just a few times. This chain links TRBV9 with TRBJ1-2; D perhaps matches TRBD1 (6 bases). CDR3 length: 15 residues. V gave up 0 bases and J gave up 4 bases, with 13 bases separating them. CDR1 SGDLS and CDR2 YYNGEE come from the germline V gene. CDR3 residues: CASSVAGGRGYGYTF. CDR3 DNA sequence: TGTGCCAGCAGCGTAGCGGGGGGGCGCGGCTATGGCTACACCTTC.

The chain has TRBV10-3 and TRBJ2-5, with 12 positions matching TRBD2. Trimming at V came to 4 bases and at J to 4 bases, leaving 1 base not matched to a gene. The CDR3 sequence is 14 residues long. Per the germline V gene, CDR1 is ENHRY and CDR2 is SYGVKD. For the CDR3, the DNA is TGTGCCATCAGTGCGGGACTAGCGGGAGAGACCCAGTACTTC. Protein: CAISAGLAGETQYF.

The V gene is TRBV11-2, the J gene TRBJ2-7, with D maybe TRBD2 (7 bases). V lost 5 bases and J 2 bases, leaving 16 bases between the germline ends. CDR3 size: 15 residues. CDR1 SGHAT and CDR2 FQNNGV come from the germline V gene. Here the CDR3 DNA reads TGTGCCAGCAGCCGTGACGGGCGGGGGCCCTACGAGCAGTACTTC. It yields the protein CASSRDGRGPYEQYF. The complete variable domain, with remaining parts taken from reference TRBV11-2 and TRBJ2-7, reads EAGVAQSPRYKIIEKRQSVAFWCNPISGHATLYWYQQILGQGPKLLIQFQNNGVVDDSQLPKDRFSAERLKGVDSTLKIQPAKLEDSAVYLCASSRDGRGPYEQYFGPGTRLTVT.

This chain links TRBV28 with TRBJ2-7; 11 bases match TRBD1. The V segment lost 10 bases and the J segment 6 bases; nucleotides outside the gene matches: 8. Germline V gives CDR1 MDHEN, CDR2 SYDVKM. The CDR3 has 13 amino acids. CDR3 loop: CATGQGARREQYF. The CDR3 DNA is TGTGCCACCGGACAGGGGGCGCGACGCGAGCAGTACTTC. Full variable domain (rest looked up from reference TRBV28 and TRBJ2-7): DVKVTQSSRYLVKRTGEKVFLECVQDMDHENMFWYRQDPGLGLRLIYFSYDVKMKEKGDIPEGYSVSREKKERFSLILESASTNQTSMYLCATGQGARREQYFGPGTRLTVT.

CDR3 in amino acids: CASSTSGLYPGELFF. As DNA, the CDR3 is TGTGCCAGCAGCACTAGCGGTCTTTATCCCGGGGAGCTGTTTTTT. The rearrangement links TRBV14 to TRBJ2-2; 8 bases match TRBD2. The CDR3 runs 15 residues. Losses at the gene ends were 5 bases for V and 6 bases for J; bases not matched to a gene: 8. Germline-derived CDR1 and CDR2 are SGHDN and FVKESK. Combining the CDR3 with reference TRBV14 and TRBJ2-2 gives the whole variable domain EAGVTQFPSHSVIEKGQTVTLRCDPISGHDNLYWYRRVMGKEIKFLLHFVKESKQDESGMPNNRFLAERTGGTYSTLKVQPAELEDSGVYFCASSTSGLYPGELFFGEGSRLTVL.

The V gene is TRBV4-3, the J gene TRBJ2-7; D perhaps matches TRBD2 (5 bases). Trimming removed 3 bases from V and 3 bases from J, with 9 bases in between. Germline V lookup: CDR1 LGHNA, CDR2 YSLEER. The CDR3 runs to 13 residues. The CDR3 DNA reads as TGCGCCAGCAGCCAGTCCACTAGCTACGAGCAGTACTTC. It is translated as CASSQSTSYEQYF.

About this clone: The sample carries other DNA sequences with the same CDR3. V usage is TRBV4-1 and J usage is TRBJ2-5; 7 bases fit TRBD1. J was trimmed by 2 bases and V by 1 base; bases with no gene match: 1. This CDR3 is built from 14 residues. The germline V gene has CDR1 MGHRA and CDR2 YSYEKL. CDR3 residues: CASSQGRGQETQYF. CDR3 sequence (DNA): TGCGCCAGCAGCCAAGGCAGGGGGCAAGAGACCCAGTACTTC.

The chain couples TRBV5-1 to TRBJ2-5; 7 nucleotides line up with TRBD2. With 4 bases clipped from V and 4 bases from J, the junction kept 7 bases outside the gene matches. Germline assignment: CDR1 SGHRS and CDR2 YFSETQ. The CDR3 contains 14 residues. The CDR3 region has the DNA TGCGCCAGCAGCCAGATCGGGGGGTCAGAGACCCAGTACTTC. Translation: CASSQIGGSETQYF. Full variable domain (missing parts from reference TRBV5-1 and TRBJ2-5): KAGVTQTPRYLIKTRGQQVTLSCSPISGHRSVSWYQQTPGQGLQFLFEYFSETQRNKGNFPGRFSGRQFSNSRSEMNVSTLELGDSALYLCASSQIGGSETQYFGPGTRLLVL.

The chain carries TRBV6-5 and TRBJ1-2; 8 bases align to TRBD1. V lost 9 bases and J lost 0; bases outside the gene matches: 6. There are 14 residues in the CDR3. Germline CDR1 reads MNHEY; CDR2 reads SVGAGI. The DNA for the CDR3 is TGTGCCAGTAAAAGGACAGGGACTAACTATGGCTACACCTTC. Translated: CASKRTGTNYGYTF.

For this clone: Other DNA variants within this sample encode the same CDR3. The chain couples TRBV5-1 to TRBJ2-3, with TRBD1 matching over 8 bases. CDR3 size: 15 residues. Germline values: CDR1 SGHRS, CDR2 YFSETQ. V shed 3 bases and J 0 bases; nucleotides not matched to a gene: 3. The CDR3 DNA reads as TGCGCCAGCAGCTCCGGACAGGGAAGCACAGATACGCAGTATTTT. This translates into CASSSGQGSTDTQYF.

This clone appeared a few times. The chain is built from TRBV4-2 and TRBJ1-5, with D maybe TRBD1 (6 bases). Germline CDR1 reads LGHNA; CDR2 reads YNFKEQ. There are 16 residues in the CDR3. With 0 bases removed from V and 4 bases from J, the gap between germline ends came to 13 bases. The CDR3 loop reads CASSQDGGTGNQPQHF. The CDR3 coding sequence is TGTGCCAGCAGCCAAGATGGGGGTACAGGGAATCAGCCCCAGCATTTT.

This clone was recorded a few times. The gene calls are TRBV11-2 and TRBJ2-3; 11 nucleotides match TRBD2. V lost 3 bases and J lost 3; bases outside the gene matches: 5. The CDR3 is made up of 16 amino acids. Per the germline V gene, CDR1 is SGHAT and CDR2 is FQNNGV. CDR3 loop: CASSFLAGGSTDTQYF. Written as DNA, the CDR3 is TGTGCCAGCAGCTTTCTAGCGGGAGGTTCGACAGATACGCAGTATTTT.

The V gene is TRBV4-2, the J gene TRBJ2-7, with TRBD2 matching 13 bases. J was trimmed by 6 bases and V by 4 bases; bases with no gene match: 12. Germline values: CDR1 LGHNA, CDR2 YNFKEQ. The CDR3 extends over 17 amino acids. The CDR3 region is CASSRAPLAGGPGEQYF. In nucleotides, the CDR3 is TGTGCCAGCAGCCGAGCCCCACTAGCGGGAGGGCCGGGCGAGCAGTACTTC.

This clone was detected a few times. The chain recombines TRBV25-1 with TRBJ2-1; perhaps TRBD1 as D (5 bases). Germline loops: CDR1 MGHDK, CDR2 SYGVNS. Trimming pared 4 bases from V and 8 bases from J, leaving 9 bases between. This CDR3 contains 12 residues. For the CDR3, the DNA is TGTGCCAGCAGTGGCACGACAGATGAGCAGTTCTTC. Translating gives CASSGTTDEQFF.

This clone has only a few counts. V and J are TRBV11-2 and TRBJ2-2, with a weak D call TRBD1 (6 bases). Germline-derived CDR1 and CDR2 are SGHAT and FQNNGV. The ends were cut back, 5 bases at V and 8 bases at J, with 18 bases in the middle. The CDR3 is made up of 15 amino acids. The CDR3 reads CASSGERGHWGELFF. CDR3 DNA sequence: TGTGCCAGCAGCGGGGAGAGGGGACACTGGGGGGAGCTGTTTTTT.

The chain uses TRBV5-1 and TRBJ1-5; 8 bases are shared with TRBD1. The J segment lost 6 bases and the V segment lost 4 bases, leaving 12 bases of the junction unmatched. CDR3 length equals 16 residues. Germline loops: CDR1 SGHRS, CDR2 YFSETQ. This chain's CDR3 is CASSPDGQGYGQPQHF. DNA for the CDR3: TGCGCCAGCAGCCCGGATGGACAGGGCTATGGTCAGCCCCAGCATTTT.

The rearrangement uses TRBV18 and TRBJ2-5; 7 bases are shared with TRBD1. Germline values: CDR1 KGHSH, CDR2 LQKENI. The CDR3 runs 15 residues. The V and J ends lost 3 bases and 5 bases, in that order; junction bases with no gene match: 9. CDR3 sequence: CASSPGKGASETQYF. The CDR3 nucleotides read TGTGCCAGCTCACCGGGAAAGGGGGCGTCGGAGACCCAGTACTTC.

The rearrangement links TRBV6-6 to TRBJ2-7; TRBD1 matches 10 bases. This CDR3 region has 14 residues. V shed 6 bases, J shed 4 bases, and the junction held 6 bases outside the gene matches. CDR1 is MNHNY, CDR2 SVGAGI, per germline (reference sequence). The CDR3 sequence is CASSPGQGVYEQYF. In nucleotides, the CDR3 is TGTGCCAGCAGCCCCGGACAGGGGGTTTACGAGCAGTACTTC.

V usage is TRBV4-3 and J usage is TRBJ2-7; 9 bases are a match to TRBD1. CDR3 length: 16 residues. Germline CDR1 and CDR2: LGHNA and YSLEER. With V trimmed by 0 bases and J by 3 bases, 6 bases remained unmatched. The CDR3 DNA sequence: TGCGCCAGCAGCCAAGATCCTCAGACAGGGGGCTACGAGCAGTACTTC. Residues: CASSQDPQTGGYEQYF.